The T cell receptor (beta chain) described here comes from a study of T-cell reconstitution after alpha-beta-depleted transplantation in children. This clonotype was seen a handful of times. The antigen is undetermined. A library of TCRbeta sequences, prepared with unique molecular identifiers, was generated. TCRdb re-called the PCR reads with MiXCR, one entry per CDR3 protein. This table has just over 950,000 distinct CDR3 sequences, around 30% appearing once. Study-wide results and limits: When one year had passed after transplant, most T-cell counts and diversity came from newly produced T cells. TCRbeta diversity was high at day 60 in some patients (a result of surviving recipient T cells and thymic progenitors). Alpha-beta T cells about two months after transplant reportedly derived from several hundred expanded graft clones.

The specimen was PBMCs, mostly from graft donor cells, collected 360 days after TCRalphabeta/CD19-depleted stem cell transplant. The receptor was isolated from a boy under two years old who had a stem cell transplant for SCID, so the T cells may come from the graft donor.

This chain's CDR3 is CASSWTSAQETQYF. CDR3 DNA sequence: TGTGCCAGCAGTTGGACTAGCGCCCAAGAGACCCAGTACTTC. This chain joins TRBV12-3 or TRBV12-4 and TRBJ2-5, with 9 nucleotides matching TRBD2. V shed 4 bases and J 1 base; nucleotides not matched to a gene: 1. There are 14 residues in the CDR3.